The subject of this entry is one T cell receptor beta chain. The V gene lost 5 bases and the J gene lost 2 bases, with 12 bases spanning the gap. CDR3 size: 14 residues. CDR1 and CDR2 (germline): LNHDA, SQIVND (reference sequence). In terms of age and location, participants ranged from roughly 18 to 90 years and lived in about 25 US areas. The data were obtained in a study of blood T cell repertoires in COVID-19. The overall study: Researchers got acute and convalescent COVID-19 samples from the United States, Italy and Spain. Sample material is recorded as cDNA or gDNA derived from T cells, B-cell-depleted T cells, or PBMCs.

Methods used by the authors: Amplification of reference gene primers was used by the study to estimate nucleated cell counts. Produced via immunoSEQ multiplex PCR; TCRdb's table is partial and in-frame only. D and trimming were read from the DNA, whereas the V and J calls and clone size are those reported in that table. Among roughly 150,000 clones listed, 81% were seen once. This clonotype was obtained from a woman aged 40 to 50 with acute COVID-19. Sequencing was carried out using PBMCs or T cells enriched from blood (not recorded which). This chain joins TRBV19 and TRBJ1-2; TRBD1 is a possible D gene (6 bases). This CDR3 is CASSVQGLNYGYTF. The CDR3 DNA is TGTGCCAGTAGTGTACAGGGACTAAACTATGGCTACACCTTC.